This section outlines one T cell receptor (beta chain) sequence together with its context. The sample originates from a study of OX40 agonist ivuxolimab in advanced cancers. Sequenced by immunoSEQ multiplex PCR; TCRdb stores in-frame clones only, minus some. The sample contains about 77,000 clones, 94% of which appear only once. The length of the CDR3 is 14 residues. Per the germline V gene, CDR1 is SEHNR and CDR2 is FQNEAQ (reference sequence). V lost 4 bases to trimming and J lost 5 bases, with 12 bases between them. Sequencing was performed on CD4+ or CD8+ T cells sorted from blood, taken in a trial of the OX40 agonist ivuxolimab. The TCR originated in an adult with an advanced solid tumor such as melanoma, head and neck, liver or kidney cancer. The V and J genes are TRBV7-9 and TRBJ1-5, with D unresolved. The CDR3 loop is CASSSGGPDQPQHF. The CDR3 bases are TGTGCCAGCAGCTCTGGAGGTCCCGATCAGCCCCAGCATTTT.